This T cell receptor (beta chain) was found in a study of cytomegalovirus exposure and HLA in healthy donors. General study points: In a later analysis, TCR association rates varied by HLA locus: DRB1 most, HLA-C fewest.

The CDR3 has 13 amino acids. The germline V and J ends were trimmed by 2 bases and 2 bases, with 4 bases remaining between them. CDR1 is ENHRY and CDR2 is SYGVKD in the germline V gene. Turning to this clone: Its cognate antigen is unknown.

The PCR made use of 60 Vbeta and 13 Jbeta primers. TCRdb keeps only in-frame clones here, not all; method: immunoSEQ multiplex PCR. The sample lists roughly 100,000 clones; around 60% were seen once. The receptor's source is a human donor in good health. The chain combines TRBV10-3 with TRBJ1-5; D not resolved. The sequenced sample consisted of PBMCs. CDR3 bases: TGTGCCATCAGTGAGGCGGGCAATCAGCCCCAGCATTTT. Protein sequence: CAISEAGNQPQHF.